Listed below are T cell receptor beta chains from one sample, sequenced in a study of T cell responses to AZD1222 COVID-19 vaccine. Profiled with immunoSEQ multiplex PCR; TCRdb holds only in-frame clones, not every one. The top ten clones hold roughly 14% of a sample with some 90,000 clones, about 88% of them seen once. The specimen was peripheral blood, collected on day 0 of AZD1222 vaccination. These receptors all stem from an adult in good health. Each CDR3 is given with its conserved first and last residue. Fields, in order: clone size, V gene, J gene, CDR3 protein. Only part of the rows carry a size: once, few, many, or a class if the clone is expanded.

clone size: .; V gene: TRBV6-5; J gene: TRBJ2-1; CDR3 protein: CASNDGSSYNEQFF
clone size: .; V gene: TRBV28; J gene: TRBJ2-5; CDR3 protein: CASSLPGTQTQYF
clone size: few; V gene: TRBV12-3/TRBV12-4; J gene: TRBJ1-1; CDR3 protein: CASGRGTEAFF
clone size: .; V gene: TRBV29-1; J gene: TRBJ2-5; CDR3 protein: CSVATSPETQYF
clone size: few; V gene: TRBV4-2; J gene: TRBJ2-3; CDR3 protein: CASRTAGGREDTQYF
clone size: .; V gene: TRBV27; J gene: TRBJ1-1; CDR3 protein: CASSLSVDLEAFF
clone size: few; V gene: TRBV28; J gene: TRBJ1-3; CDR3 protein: CASSPPGGRYSGNTIYF
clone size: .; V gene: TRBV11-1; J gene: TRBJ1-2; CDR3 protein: CASSSPRQGRDGYTF
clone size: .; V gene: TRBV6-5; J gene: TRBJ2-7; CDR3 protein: CASGTWDEQYF
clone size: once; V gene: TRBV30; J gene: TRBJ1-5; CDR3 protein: CAWSPMSGQPQHF
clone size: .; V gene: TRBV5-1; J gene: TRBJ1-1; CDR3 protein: CASSLRTGDVGEAFF
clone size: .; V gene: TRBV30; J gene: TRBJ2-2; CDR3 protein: CAWNGGTGELFF
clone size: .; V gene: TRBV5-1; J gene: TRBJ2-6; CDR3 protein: CASTAGGTGANVLTF
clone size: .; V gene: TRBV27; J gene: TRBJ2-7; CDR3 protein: CASSGGGQGPYEQYF
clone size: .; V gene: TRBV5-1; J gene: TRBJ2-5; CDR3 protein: CASSSTSDPQETQYF
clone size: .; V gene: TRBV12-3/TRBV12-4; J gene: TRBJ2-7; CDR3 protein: CASRPGTAYEQYF
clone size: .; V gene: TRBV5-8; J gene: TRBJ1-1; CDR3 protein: CANSLPRRGVGTEAFF
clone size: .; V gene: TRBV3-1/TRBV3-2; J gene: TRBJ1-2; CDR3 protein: CASSQVGSDGYYGYTF
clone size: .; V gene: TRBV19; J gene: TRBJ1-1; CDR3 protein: CASSQDRESEAFF
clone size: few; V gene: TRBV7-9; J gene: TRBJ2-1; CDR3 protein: CATLQAGDGVEQFF
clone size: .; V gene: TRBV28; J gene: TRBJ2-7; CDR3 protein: CATGTAASYEQYF
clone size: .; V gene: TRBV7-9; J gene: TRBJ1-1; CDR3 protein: CASSLVAGNTEAFF
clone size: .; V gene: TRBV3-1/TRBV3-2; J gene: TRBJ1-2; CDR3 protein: CASSQLGPPNYGYTF
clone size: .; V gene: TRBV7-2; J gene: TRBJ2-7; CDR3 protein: CASSLGTQGVYEQYF
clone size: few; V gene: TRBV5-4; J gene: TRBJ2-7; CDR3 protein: CASSAGDRPYEQYF
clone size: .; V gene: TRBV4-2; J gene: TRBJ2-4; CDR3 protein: CASSQGTMGKNIQYF
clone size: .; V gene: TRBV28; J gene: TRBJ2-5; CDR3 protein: CASSLRTGDETQYF
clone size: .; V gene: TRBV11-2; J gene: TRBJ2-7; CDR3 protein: CASSLAGSSREQYF
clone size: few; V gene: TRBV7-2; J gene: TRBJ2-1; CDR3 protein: CLVARGAALDEQFF
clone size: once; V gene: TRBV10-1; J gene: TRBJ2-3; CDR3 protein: CASREDRDRGYGTDTQYF
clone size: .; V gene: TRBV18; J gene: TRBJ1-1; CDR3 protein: CASSPEVRDGEAFF
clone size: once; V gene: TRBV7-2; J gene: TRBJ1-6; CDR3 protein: CASSSTRALHF
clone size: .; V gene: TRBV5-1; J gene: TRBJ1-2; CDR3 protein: CASSLPDNNYGYTF
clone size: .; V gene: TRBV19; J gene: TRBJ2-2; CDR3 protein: CASSLQGLNTGELFF
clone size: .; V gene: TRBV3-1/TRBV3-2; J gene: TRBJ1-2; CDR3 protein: CASSRRTLGYTF
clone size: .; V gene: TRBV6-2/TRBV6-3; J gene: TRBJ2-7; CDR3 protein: CASSRLGQGAYEQYF
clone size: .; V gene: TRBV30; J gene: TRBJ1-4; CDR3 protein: CAWSVNRGLANEKLFF
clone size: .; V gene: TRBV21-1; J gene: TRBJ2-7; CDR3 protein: CARWGLGTYEQYF
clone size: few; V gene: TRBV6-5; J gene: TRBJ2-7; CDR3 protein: CASSYLGSAYEQYF
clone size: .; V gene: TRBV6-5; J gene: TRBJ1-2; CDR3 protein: CASSYASGGGGYGYTF
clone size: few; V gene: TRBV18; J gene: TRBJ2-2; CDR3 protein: CASSPRTDYNTGELFF
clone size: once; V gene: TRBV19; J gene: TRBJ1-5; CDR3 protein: CASSQQGASSNQPQHF
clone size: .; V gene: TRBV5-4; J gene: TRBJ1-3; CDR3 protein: CASSWGLGSGNTIYF
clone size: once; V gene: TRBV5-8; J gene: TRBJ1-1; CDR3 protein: CASSLEGQRNTEAFF
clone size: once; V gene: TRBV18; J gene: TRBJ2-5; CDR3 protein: CASSPFLYETQYF
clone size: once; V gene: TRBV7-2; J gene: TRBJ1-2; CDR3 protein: CASSPDPIGYGYTF
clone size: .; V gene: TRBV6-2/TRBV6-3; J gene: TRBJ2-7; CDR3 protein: CASSRRTGSLEQYF
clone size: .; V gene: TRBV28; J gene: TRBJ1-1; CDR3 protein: CASSLQGPWDTEAFF
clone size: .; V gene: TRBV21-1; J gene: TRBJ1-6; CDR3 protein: CASSKTSAAWNSPLHF
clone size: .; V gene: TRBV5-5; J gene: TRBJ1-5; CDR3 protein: CASSLTPLFPGQPFNQPQHF
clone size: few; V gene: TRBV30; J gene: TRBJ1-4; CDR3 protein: CAWRATGEKLFF
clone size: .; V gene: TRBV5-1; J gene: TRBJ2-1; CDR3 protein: CASSVGLAGSYNEQFF
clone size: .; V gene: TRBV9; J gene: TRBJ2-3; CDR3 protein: CASSVGAGSTDTQYF